This TCR beta chain was documented in a study of read filtering for tumor transcriptome and immune sequencing. The overall study: The cohort had over 16 men and approximately 13 women aged roughly 47 to 80, mean about 68 years.

This library used roughly 0.4 ug RNA and molecular barcoded adaptors spanning alpha/delta and beta/gamma chains. TCRdb re-analysed the reads in MiXCR, keeping a single row per CDR3 protein. The data contain about 93,000 distinct CDR3 sequences, under 25% of them singletons. In its sample, this clonotype was seen a few times. The target antigen is unknown. General observations from the study: Single-read clonotypes: 80% to 90% of IR-seq clonotypes (about 3.5% of reads), 65% to 75% of RNA-seq clonotypes (less than 50% of reads).

This clonotype originated in a donor at least 40 years old with multiple myeloma. The sequenced material came from a population of CD138-negative cells sorted from bone marrow.

CDR3 region: CSAISPRDRGYNEQFF. DNA of the CDR3: TGCAGTGCTATCTCTCCCCGGGACAGGGGTTACAATGAGCAGTTCTTC. The chain carries TRBV20-1 and TRBJ2-1; 10 positions match TRBD1. This CDR3 has 16 residues. Looked up from germline, CDR1 is DFQATT and CDR2 is SNEGSKA (reference sequence). Trimming took 4 bases from V and 4 from J; bases not matched to a gene: 10.